This T cell receptor beta chain was found in a study of cytomegalovirus exposure and HLA in healthy donors. Study-level background: In terms of ancestry, the Caucasian-associated cluster contained 81% of the 300 to 400 genotyped donors.

V was clipped by 0 bases and J by 7 bases, with 9 bases between them. CDR1 MNHNS and CDR2 SASEGT come from the germline V gene. The CDR3 runs to 13 residues. Study findings and constraints: Using the classifier, cytomegalovirus status was reportedly diagnosed with high specificity and sensitivity. Earlier results showed most TCR beta V segments being productive about 90% or about 30% of the time.

The PCR employed 60 Vbeta primers together with 13 Jbeta primers. Clones were read by immunoSEQ multiplex PCR, and TCRdb kept only the in-frame ones, dropping some. The sample's table shows about 160,000 clones. About this clone itself: Its antigen is currently unknown.

The chain has TRBV6-1 and TRBJ1-2; D is undetermined. Specimen: PBMCs. The source is a woman aged 55-69 years in good health and CMV-seronegative. CDR3 sequence reads: CASSEALTVGYTF. CDR3 coding DNA: TGTGCCAGCAGTGAAGCTCTGACTGTTGGCTACACCTTC.